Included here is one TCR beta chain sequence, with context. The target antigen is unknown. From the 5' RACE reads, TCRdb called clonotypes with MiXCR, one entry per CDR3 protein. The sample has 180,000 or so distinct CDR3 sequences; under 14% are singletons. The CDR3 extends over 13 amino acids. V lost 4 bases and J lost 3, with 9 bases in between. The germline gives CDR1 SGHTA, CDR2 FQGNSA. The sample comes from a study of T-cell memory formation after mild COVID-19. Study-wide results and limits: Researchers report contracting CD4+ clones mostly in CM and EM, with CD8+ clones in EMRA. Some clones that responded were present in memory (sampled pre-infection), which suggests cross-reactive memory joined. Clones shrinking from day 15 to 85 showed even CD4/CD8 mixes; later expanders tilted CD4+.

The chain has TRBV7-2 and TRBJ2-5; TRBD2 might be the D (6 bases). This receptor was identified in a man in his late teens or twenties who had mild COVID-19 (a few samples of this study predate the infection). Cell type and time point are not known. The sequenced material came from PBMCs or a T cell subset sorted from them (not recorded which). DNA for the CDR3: TGTGCCAGCAGCTCCAGGAGGGAAGAGACCCAGTACTTC. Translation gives CASSSRREETQYF. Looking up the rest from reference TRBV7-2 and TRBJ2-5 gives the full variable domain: GAGVSQSPSNKVTEKGKDVELRCDPISGHTALYWYRQSLGQGLEFLIYFQGNSAPDKSGLPSDRFSAERTGGSVSTLTIQRTQQEDSAVYLCASSSRREETQYFGPGTRLLVL.